The sequence of this TCR beta chain was determined in a study of graft-versus-host responses after intestinal transplantation. In regard to this clone: Its antigen is still unknown.

The germline V gene encodes CDR1 SNHLY and CDR2 FYNNEI. Trimming took off 6 bases at V and 5 bases at J, with 13 bases between the two ends. There are 13 residues in the CDR3. The repertoire was sequenced with immunoSEQ multiplex PCR; TCRdb's copy has only in-frame clones and lacks some. The sample has tens of thousands of clones; approximately 88% are singletons. V and J are TRBV2 and TRBJ1-1; D uncertain. Sequenced here: unstimulated CD4+ T cells sorted from spleen or lymph node cells, sampled before transplant. The receptor's source is a human donor who was the organ donor for an intestinal transplant. CDR3 DNA: TGTGCCAGCAGGGGAGGGCAGGCGACTGAAGCTTTCTTT. Residues: CASRGGQATEAFF.